These T cell receptor beta chains were read from a single sample in a study of PD-1 blockade in mismatch repair-deficient tumors. Clones were read by immunoSEQ multiplex PCR, and TCRdb kept only the in-frame ones, dropping some. Seen here are some 45,000 clones, approximately 80% observed once, and the top ten hold roughly 3%. Sequences were derived from PBMCs, sampled before pembrolizumab treatment. All receptors come from an adult with mismatch repair-deficient cancer. Each CDR3 is given with its conserved first and last residue. D genes are given only for firm matches. Clone size appears in some rows only: once, few, many, or a class for an expanded clone.

v_call	d_call	clone_size	j_call	cdr3_nt	cdr3_aa
TRBV6-1	TRBD2	once	TRBJ2-7	TGTGCCAGCAGTGAGGTAACTAGCGGAAACGAGCAGTACTTC	CASSEVTSGNEQYF
TRBV5-1	.	.	TRBJ1-3	TGCGCCAGCAGCTTGTCCCAGGGCTCTGGAAACACCATATATTTT	CASSLSQGSGNTIYF
TRBV4-1	.	.	TRBJ2-1	TGCGCCAGCAGCCAAGACCCATACAATGAGCAGTTCTTC	CASSQDPYNEQFF
TRBV5-1	.	.	TRBJ1-1	TGCGCCAGCAGCTCCAGGGTGAACACTGAAGCTTTCTTT	CASSSRVNTEAFF
TRBV7-9	TRBD1	.	TRBJ2-1	TGTGCCAGCAGCCGAAGACAGGGGCTTGAGCAGTTCTTC	CASSRRQGLEQFF
TRBV28	TRBD1	.	TRBJ1-1	TGTGCCAGCAGTTTCAGGGGGTTGGAGACTGAAGCTTTCTTT	CASSFRGLETEAFF
TRBV7-8	TRBD2	.	TRBJ2-1	TGTGCCAGCAGCTTAGTAACCACCCGGGCGGGAGGTTCTAATGAGCAGTTCTTC	CASSLVTTRAGGSNEQFF
TRBV29-1	TRBD1	.	TRBJ1-1	TGCAGCGTTGAAACCGACAGGGGGCTGACTGAAGCTTTCTTT	CSVETDRGLTEAFF
TRBV7-9	TRBD1	.	TRBJ1-1	TGTGCCAGCAGCTCACCGACAGGGGAGAACACTGAAGCTTTCTTT	CASSSPTGENTEAFF
TRBV9	.	.	TRBJ1-2	TGTGCCAGCAGCGGTGAGGTTAACTATGGCTACACCTTC	CASSGEVNYGYTF
TRBV5-6	TRBD1	few	TRBJ2-5	TGTGCCAGCAGCTTGGGTGACAGGGCTGAGACCCAGTACTTC	CASSLGDRAETQYF
TRBV5-1	TRBD2	.	TRBJ2-2	TGCGCCAGCAGCTTCCGGGGGGGAGGTCGGACCGGGGAGCTGTTTTTT	CASSFRGGGRTGELFF
TRBV7-2	TRBD1	.	TRBJ2-1	TGTGCCAGCAGCTCTTACAGGGGGGTTGAGCAGTTCTTC	CASSSYRGVEQFF
TRBV19	.	.	TRBJ1-1	TGTGCCAGTAGTATAGAGGCACGTAACACTGAAGCTTTCTTT	CASSIEARNTEAFF
TRBV7-2	.	.	TRBJ1-4	TGTGCCAGCACCCTTCCGGGCCCGAATGAAAAACTGTTTTTT	CASTLPGPNEKLFF
TRBV30	.	.	TRBJ1-1	TGTGCCTGGAACGGGCAGGTGAACACTGAAGCTTTCTTT	CAWNGQVNTEAFF
TRBV19	.	.	TRBJ1-2	TGTGCCAGTAGTCCCCCCGCGGCTCCCGTTGGCTACACCTTC	CASSPPAAPVGYTF
TRBV13	TRBD2	few	TRBJ2-1	TGTGCCAGCAGCTTGGATGGACTAGCGGGAACCGTCTACAATGAGCAGTTCTTC	CASSLDGLAGTVYNEQFF
TRBV21-1	.	.	TRBJ2-6	TGTGCCAGCAGCACCACCAATGTCAGCTCTGGGGCCAACGTCCTGACTTTC	CASSTTNVSSGANVLTF
TRBV6-1	TRBD1	.	TRBJ2-2	TGTGCCAGCAGTGTTCAGGGGGCGACCGGGGAGCTGTTTTTT	CASSVQGATGELFF
TRBV21-1	.	.	TRBJ2-7	TGTGCCAGCAGTCTTCGGACTAGCCGACTCTCCTACGAGCAGTACTTC	CASSLRTSRLSYEQYF
TRBV30	.	.	TRBJ2-7	TGTGCCTGGAGTGTCAGGGACCCGTCCGAGCAGTACTTC	CAWSVRDPSEQYF
TRBV5-4	.	.	TRBJ1-2	TGTGCCAGCAGCTTGTTCAGGGTGGGCTATGGCTACACCTTC	CASSLFRVGYGYTF
TRBV19	.	.	TRBJ2-7	TGTGCCAGTAGTATCCAGCCCGGTGGGGGAACCTACGAGCAGTACTTC	CASSIQPGGGTYEQYF
TRBV29-1	.	.	TRBJ1-2	TGCAGCGGATTAAGACAGCCCATCTATGGCTACACCTTC	CSGLRQPIYGYTF
TRBV11-3	TRBD1	once	TRBJ1-1	TGTGCCAGCAGCCCCGGACAGGGCGAAGCTTTCTTT	CASSPGQGEAFF
TRBV15	TRBD2	.	TRBJ2-1	TGTGCCACCAGCAGAGCGGCTAGCGGAGGGAACAATGAGCAGTTCTTC	CATSRAASGGNNEQFF
TRBV27	.	.	TRBJ2-1	TGTGCCAGCATAAGGGGCGGGAAAATATACAATGAGCAGTTCTTC	CASIRGGKIYNEQFF
TRBV5-1	.	.	TRBJ2-7	TGTGCCAGCAGCTTGGGTACCTACGAGCAGTACTTC	CASSLGTYEQYF
TRBV2	TRBD2	.	TRBJ2-2	TGTGCCAGCAGCGGATTAGCGGGAGGGCTCGGGGAGCTGTTTTTT	CASSGLAGGLGELFF
TRBV7-9	.	.	TRBJ2-3	TGTGCCAGCAGCCTAATTGCGAGTCCAGATACGCAGTATTTT	CASSLIASPDTQYF
TRBV5-4	TRBD1	.	TRBJ2-5	TGTGCCACTTTCCCGGACCTGACAGGGTCAGAGACCCAGTACTTC	CATFPDLTGSETQYF
TRBV4-1	TRBD1	.	TRBJ2-2	TGCGCCAGCAGCCGCAGAGAGACCGGGACAGGGGTAGCCGGGGAGCTGTTTTTT	CASSRRETGTGVAGELFF
TRBV7-3	TRBD2	.	TRBJ2-5	TGTGCCAGCAGCCACGGGACTAATTACGCGGGAGAGACCCAGTACTTC	CASSHGTNYAGETQYF
TRBV20-1	.	.	TRBJ1-1	TGCAGTGCTCCAGCCCACCTCGAAGCTTTCTTT	CSAPAHLEAFF
TRBV5-6	.	once	TRBJ2-7	TGTGCCAGCAGCTTGGGGCCGGGGGCCTACGAGCAGTACTTC	CASSLGPGAYEQYF
TRBV13	.	.	TRBJ1-1	TGTGCCAGCAGCTTAGGAGCGGAAGCTGAAGCTTTCTTT	CASSLGAEAEAFF
TRBV7-9	.	.	TRBJ2-3	TGTGCCAGCAGCTCTACCACAGATACGCAGTATTTT	CASSSTTDTQYF
TRBV7-2	TRBD2	.	TRBJ2-5	TGTGCCAGCAGCAACGCTAGCGGGGGGAGGGAGACCCAGTACTTC	CASSNASGGRETQYF
TRBV29-1	.	.	TRBJ2-1	TGCAGCGTTGCTGCTAGCTCGGGGAATGAGCAGTTCTTC	CSVAASSGNEQFF
TRBV6-4	TRBD2	.	TRBJ2-3	TGTGCCAGCAGTACCGGGACTAGCGGAGCAGATACGCAGTATTTT	CASSTGTSGADTQYF
TRBV7-9	TRBD2	.	TRBJ2-5	TGTGCCAGCAGCCGAACGGGGACTAGCGGCACTCGGGGTGGAGAGACCCAGTACTTC	CASSRTGTSGTRGGETQYF
TRBV2	.	.	TRBJ1-3	TGTGCCAGCAGTGAGTTGCACGGTTCGGCCCGAAACACCATATATTTT	CASSELHGSARNTIYF
TRBV25-1	TRBD1	once	TRBJ2-5	TGTGCCAGCAGTGGGACAGGGGGCGGGGAGACCCAGTACTTC	CASSGTGGGETQYF
TRBV30	.	.	TRBJ1-2	TGTGCCTGGAGAAAAGGGGACAACTATGGCTACACCTTC	CAWRKGDNYGYTF
TRBV27	TRBD1	.	TRBJ1-5	TGTGCCAGCAGTTTATTGGCCGGGACAGGGTATGGTCGCAATCAGCCCCAGCATTTT	CASSLLAGTGYGRNQPQHF
TRBV6-5	TRBD2	once	TRBJ2-1	TGTGCCAGCAAGACCGAGCGGGAGGGCCGTAGTGAGCAGTTCTTC	CASKTEREGRSEQFF
TRBV30	.	.	TRBJ2-3	TGTGCCTGGCTTCCCCAGGGACGAACAGATACGCAGTATTTT	CAWLPQGRTDTQYF
TRBV7-2	TRBD2	.	TRBJ2-7	TGTGCCAGCAGTCTCGGACTAACTAGCGTGGAGCAGTACTTC	CASSLGLTSVEQYF
TRBV5-1	.	.	TRBJ1-1	TGCGCCAGCAGCTTGGTCCCGACAGAGATTGCCACTGAAGCTTTCTTT	CASSLVPTEIATEAFF
TRBV27	.	.	TRBJ2-7	TGTGCCAGCAGTTTAAGGCCAGGGTCGAACTACGAGCAGTACTTC	CASSLRPGSNYEQYF
TRBV15	.	few	TRBJ1-1	TGTGCCACCAGGGAATTTCAGGGAGGTGACACTGAAGCTTTCTTT	CATREFQGGDTEAFF
TRBV7-2	.	.	TRBJ1-4	TGTGCCAGCAGCTTAGAAGGGGTGGGTGAAAAACTGTTTTTT	CASSLEGVGEKLFF
TRBV6-5	.	.	TRBJ2-7	TGTGCCAGCACCGACCCGGGGCTTGAGCAGTACTTC	CASTDPGLEQYF
TRBV30	.	few	TRBJ2-7	TGTGCCTGGAGTACACAGACGGGTCGGTACTTC	CAWSTQTGRYF
TRBV30	.	.	TRBJ1-3	TGTGCCTGGAGTGTACTTACAGGGCTGTTTGGAAACACCATATATTTT	CAWSVLTGLFGNTIYF
TRBV5-4	TRBD1	few	TRBJ2-7	TGTGCCAGCAGCTTGACCAGCAGGGGGCTTAAGAGCTCCTACGAGCAGTACTTC	CASSLTSRGLKSSYEQYF